This T cell receptor (beta chain) was retrieved from a study of naive and memory T cell subsets (dated 2017 in TCRdb). About the study as a whole: Sorted naive and memory T cell subsets from peripheral blood were analyzed in the study using a UMI-based, open-source pipeline for TCR alpha and beta sequencing. The results of the functional CMV T cell responses matched the IgG serology results in every case. RNA was DNase-treated and reverse transcribed with TCR constant-region primers, mostly using SuperScript III. General conclusions and limits of the study: A power law was followed by TCR abundance, with an exponent that differed between naive and memory subsets but was consistent across the three individuals. RNA-based TCR counts may be influenced by expression changes linked to T cell activation and differentiation. In both CD4 and CD8 cells, a rise in Gini index and a fall in Shannon and inverse Simpson diversity were observed from naive through CM, EM and EMRA. A few larger clonotypes were present in naive repertoires, especially CD8 naive repertoires, and these clonotypes were possibly memory cells re-expressing CD45RA. The repertoire findings for the naive and memory subsets could not be validated against a ground truth, as none was available. Once error correction was done, more than 90% of naive TCR sequences showed up just once, which made the naive abundance distributions much steeper than those of the memory subsets. A clonotype was defined as a single alpha or beta chain sequence rather than as a paired alpha/beta receptor.

TCR alpha and beta chain libraries were amplified separately from the second PCR step onward. CMV status of each donor was established by measuring IFNgamma production from CD4+ T cells after fresh PBMCs were stimulated overnight with CMV viral lysate. Using Miltenyi beads, CD4 T cells were first positively selected, and CD8 T cells were then positively selected from the CD4-negative fraction. Cells stained for CD3, CD4, CD8, CD45RA, CD27 and a live/dead dye were sorted on a BD Aria II into four subsets by CD45RA and CD27. A few healthy volunteers provided blood, and the blood of each volunteer was split into CD4 and CD8 T cells and then into four differentiation subsets. Roughly 0.13 L of peripheral blood was collected from each donor, and PBMC were isolated by Ficoll-Paque PLUS density-gradient centrifugation. Sorted cells were lysed in RLT buffer, and RNA was extracted with a Qiagen RNeasy kit and stored at -80°C.

Receptor amplification or capture employed UMI-ligation and nested PCR. To cover both TRBC1 and TRBC2, the beta constant-region primer consisted of an equimolar mix of two oligonucleotides. The ligated cDNA went through four rounds of PCR with nested alpha and beta constant-region primers together with the SP2 primer. T4 RNA ligase 1 ligated a single-stranded oligonucleotide carrying the SP2 primer and a 12-nucleotide UMI to the cDNA 3' end. The ligation reaction was kept at 16 degrees C for about 19-24 hours. To avoid over-amplification, PCR2 was usually performed as a SYBR Green qPCR and halted once a predetermined threshold was reached. Every purification after the first one was done using Agencourt AMPure XP magnetic beads. Library amounts were measured by Qubit and library quality was assessed on a TapeStation, where the main peak was expected at around 650 bp. Pooled libraries were sequenced on an Illumina MiSeq using v2 2x251 paired-end kits, and typically about 0.95-2.1 million reads were obtained per sample. Libraries were pooled at 3 to 4 nM per sample, and roughly 5-8% PhiX was added to improve cluster recognition. Per the source publication's procedure: Decombinator assigned V and J genes to Demultiplexor-processed FASTQ reads by tag matching, allowing a single base-pair mismatch. UMIs were used by Collapsinator to correct both sequencing errors and frequency errors arising from PCR heterogeneity. CDR3Translator translated TCRs and extracted CDR3s from the conserved cysteine to the FGXG phenylalanine, flagging non-productive sequences. Gini, Shannon entropy and inverse Simpson indices were calculated on repertoires that had been subsampled to equal numbers of UMI-defined TCRs. Power-law fits to clonotype abundance distributions were performed by maximum likelihood within the linear range. Similar UMI counts, unique TCR numbers and clonal distributions were obtained with the pipeline and with MIGEC on one naive CD8 sample. In one analysis, naive TCRs also found in any memory subset of the same donor were removed from the naive repertoire. Repertoires were searched for 7,322 CMV-associated CDR3 sequences compiled from VDJdb and a published dataset. Using fastp at Q25 and MiXCR, TCRdb reprocessed the public reads and kept productive beta chains. CDR3 protein sequences are deduplicated, and each keeps its most common genes and DNA. None of the V and J calls come from the authors' own analysis; TCRdb made them. In this sample the table shows about 100,000 distinct CDR3 sequences, roughly 15% of which occur a single time. The top ten constitute about 3% of the sample.

Comment on this clonotype: Its cognate antigen has yet to be identified. Per-nucleotide qualities are absent, and no much larger clonotype sits a single base away.

The germline V gene specifies MNHEY as CDR1 and SVGEGT as CDR2. The CDR3 has 16 amino acids, counting the end cysteine and phenylalanine. Only the CDR3 portion is preserved as DNA: 48 bases, with reading frame beginning at the first base. V sheds 5 bases and J sheds 3 bases, leaving 17 bases between their ends. The V and J segments used are TRBV6-2 or TRBV6-3 and TRBJ2-1; a confident D gene designation cannot be given. Sequencing used naive CD8+ T cells from blood. The cell subset or site label, read with the paper, signifies: naive T cells, CD45RA high CD27+. The clonotype was recovered from a human donor in good health. The CDR3 protein sequence reads: CASSKAWGIRYNEQFF. The DNA is as follows: TGTGCCAGCAGTAAGGCTTGGGGAATCCGCTACAATGAGCAGTTCTTC.